This TCR beta chain was recovered during a study of blood T cell repertoires in COVID-19. V gave up 6 bases and J gave up 6 bases, with 10 bases separating them. The CDR3 consists of 12 residues. Per the original methods: Amplification of reference gene primers was used by the study to estimate nucleated cell counts. Data came from immunoSEQ multiplex PCR; TCRdb stores just in-frame clones and leaves some out. D and trimming come from the DNA, and the V and J calls and clone size come from that table. The data show roughly 130,000 clones, with 75% to 90% seen just once and about 2.3% held by the top ten.

The TCR originated in a woman aged 45 to 65 who had recovered from COVID-19. The sequenced sample was PBMCs or T cells enriched from blood (not recorded which). This chain joins TRBV12-3 or TRBV12-4 and TRBJ2-3, with no clear D. CDR3 amino acids: CASRGPTDTQYF. In DNA form, the CDR3 reads TGTGCCAGCAGGGGCCCTACGGATACGCAGTATTTT.